The 11 T cell receptor beta chains below all came from one sample that was sequenced in a study of T cell repertoires in cytomegalovirus infection. TCRdb reanalysed the reads using MiXCR and keeps one entry per CDR3 protein. The data contain a few hundred thousand distinct CDR3 sequences, about a sixth of them singletons. Material for sequencing was PBMCs. The source of these receptors is a human donor in good health (CMV status not recorded). Some clones in this sample may be carry-over from other donors' samples.

This clonotype showed up many times. This chain connects TRBV7-2 to TRBJ2-1, with D possibly matching TRBD1 (6 bases). Trimming took 5 bases from V and 0 from J, leaving 11 bases between them. The CDR3 length is 15 residues. CDR1 is SGHTA and CDR2 is FQGNSA in the germline V gene. The chain's CDR3 is CASSSQGSSYNEQFF. The CDR3 nucleotides are TGTGCCAGCAGCAGCCAGGGGAGCTCCTACAATGAGCAGTTCTTC.

This clonotype has more than one count but fewer than ten. This sequence joins TRBV25-1 and TRBJ2-1; 7 nucleotides match TRBD1. After removal of 4 bases from V and 12 bases from J, the junction contained 3 bases not matched to a gene. CDR3 size: 11 residues. CDR1 MGHDK and CDR2 SYGVNS come from the germline V gene. The DNA of the CDR3 is TGTGCCAGCAGTGGACAGGGTAGGCAGTTCTTC. It specifies CASSGQGRQFF.

In its sample, this clonotype was seen many times. The V gene is TRBV11-2, the J gene TRBJ2-5; D is undetermined. The CDR3 contains 13 residues. V was trimmed by 5 bases and J by 1 base, leaving 8 bases between them. In germline, CDR1 is SGHAT, CDR2 FQNNGV. The CDR3 bases are TGTGCCAGCAGCCCGGGCCCCCAAGAGACCCAGTACTTC. This gives the protein CASSPGPQETQYF.

This clonotype was found a few times. This chain connects TRBV4-1 to TRBJ1-1; D is uncertain. Trimming removed 2 bases at V and 1 base at J, with 20 bases between. The CDR3 sequence is 18 residues long. Germline CDR1 MGHRA, CDR2 YSYEKL. The CDR3: CASSQRVAGQKRNTEAFF. CDR3 DNA: TGCGCCAGCAGCCAAAGGGTCGCGGGCCAAAAGAGGAACACTGAAGCTTTCTTT.

The table lists this clonotype with many counts. This chain uses TRBV7-6 with TRBJ2-7; 9 bases map to TRBD1. Per the germline V gene, CDR1 is SGHVS and CDR2 is FNYEAQ. After removal of 0 bases from V and 4 bases from J, the junction contained 16 bases not matched to a gene. This CDR3 has 19 residues. CDR3 nucleotide sequence: TGTGCCAGCAGCTTAGCAGCCGGGACAGGGATGGGGTTCGGGTACGAGCAGTACTTC. Its translation is CASSLAAGTGMGFGYEQYF.

The chain links TRBV29-1 to TRBJ2-3; perhaps TRBD1 as D (5 bases). CDR3 length: 12 residues. V lost 6 bases and J 4 bases, leaving 11 bases between the germline ends. Germline V lookup: CDR1 SQVTM, CDR2 ANQGSEA. CDR3 protein: CSVRTGADTQYF. The CDR3 DNA reads as TGCAGCGTGAGAACAGGCGCAGATACGCAGTATTTT.

This clonotype was detected ten times or more. The J gene is TRBJ1-2, the V gene TRBV28, with a weak D call TRBD1 (5 bases). V was pared by 6 bases and J by 2 bases, with 16 bases between. There are 15 residues in the CDR3. CDR1 is MDHEN and CDR2 is SYDVKM in the germline V gene. CDR3 sequence reads: CASSLTGSLNYGYTF. The CDR3 DNA reads as TGTGCCAGCAGCTTAACAGGTTCTCTGAACTATGGCTACACCTTC.

This clonotype has only a few counts. V usage is TRBV7-9 and J usage is TRBJ2-7, with 7 bases lining up with TRBD2. Trimming cost V 5 bases and J 5 bases; bases outside gene matches: 9. This CDR3 contains 14 residues. From germline, CDR1 is SEHNR and CDR2 FQNEAQ (reference sequence). The CDR3 loop reads CASSKSGATNEQYF. CDR3 nucleotides: TGTGCCAGCAGCAAAAGCGGGGCAACAAACGAGCAGTACTTC.

This clonotype was found a few times. Because the CDR3 is missing its conserved closing phenylalanine or tryptophan, this is likely a read error. V gene TRBV10-3 combines with J gene TRBJ2-2, with 9 bases aligning to TRBD1. Germline V lookup: CDR1 ENHRY, CDR2 SYGVKD. The CDR3 spans 17 residues. V lost 6 bases to trimming and J lost 3 bases; unmatched junction nucleotides: 11. The CDR3 bases are TGTGCCATCAGAGAGGACAGGGGAGTGGGTGACACCGGGGAGCTGTTTCTT. Protein sequence: CAIREDRGVGDTGELFL.

This clonotype was detected only a few times. The chain is built from TRBV27 and TRBJ1-1; TRBD1 aligns across 8 bases. V trimming: 0 bases; J trimming: 5 bases; junction bases outside the gene matches: 2. This CDR3 has 14 amino acids. CDR1 and CDR2 (germline): MNHEY, SMNVEV (reference sequence). CDR3 region: CASSLSQGATEAFF. In nucleotides, the CDR3 is TGTGCCAGCAGTTTATCCCAGGGGGCGACTGAAGCTTTCTTT.

CDR3 sequence (DNA): TGCAGCCTACCGGGACTTAATGGGGAGACCCAGTACTTC. It is translated as CSLPGLNGETQYF. The chain combines TRBV20-1 with TRBJ2-5, with a possible D match to TRBD2 (6 bases). This CDR3 comprises 13 residues. Looked up from germline, CDR1 is DFQATT and CDR2 is SNEGSKA (reference sequence).